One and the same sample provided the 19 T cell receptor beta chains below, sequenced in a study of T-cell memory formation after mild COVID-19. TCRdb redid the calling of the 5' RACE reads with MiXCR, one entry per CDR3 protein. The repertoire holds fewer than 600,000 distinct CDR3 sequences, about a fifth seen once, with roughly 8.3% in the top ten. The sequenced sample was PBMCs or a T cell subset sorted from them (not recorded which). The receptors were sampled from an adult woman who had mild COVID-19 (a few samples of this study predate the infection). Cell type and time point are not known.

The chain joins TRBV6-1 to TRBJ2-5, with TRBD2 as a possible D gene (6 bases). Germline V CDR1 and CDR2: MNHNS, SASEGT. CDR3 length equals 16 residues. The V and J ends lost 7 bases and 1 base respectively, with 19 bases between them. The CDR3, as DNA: TGTGCCAGCAAACCAGCAGGAGCGGGTCCCCAAGAGACCCAGTACTTC. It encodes CASKPAGAGPQETQYF.

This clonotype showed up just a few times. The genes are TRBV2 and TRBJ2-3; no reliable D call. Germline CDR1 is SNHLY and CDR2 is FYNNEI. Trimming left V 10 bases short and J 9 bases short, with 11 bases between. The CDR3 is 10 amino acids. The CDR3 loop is CATAWETQYF. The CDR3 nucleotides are TGTGCCACAGCATGGGAAACGCAGTATTTT.

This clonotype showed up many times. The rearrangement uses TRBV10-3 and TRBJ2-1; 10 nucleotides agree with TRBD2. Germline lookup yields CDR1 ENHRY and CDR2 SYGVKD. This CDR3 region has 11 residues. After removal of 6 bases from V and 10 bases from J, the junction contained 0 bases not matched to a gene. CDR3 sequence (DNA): TGTGCCATCAGACTAGCGGGAGAGCAGTTCTTC. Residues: CAIRLAGEQFF.

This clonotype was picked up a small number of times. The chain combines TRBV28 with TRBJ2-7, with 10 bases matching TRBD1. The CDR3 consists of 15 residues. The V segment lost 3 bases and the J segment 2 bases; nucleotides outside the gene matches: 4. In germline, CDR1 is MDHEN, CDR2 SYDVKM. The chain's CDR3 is CASSFRDRGAYEQYF. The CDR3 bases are TGTGCCAGCAGTTTTAGGGACAGGGGAGCCTACGAGCAGTACTTC.

Here the CDR3 DNA reads TGTGCCAGCAGCTTAACAGGGGATCTCGAATCCCAGCATTTT. This gives the protein CASSLTGDLESQHF. This chain uses TRBV5-6 with TRBJ1-5, with TRBD1 matching 7 bases. The CDR3 extends over 14 amino acids. Germline CDR1 and CDR2: SGHDT and YYEEEE. The ends lost 2 bases at V and 11 bases at J; junction bases unmatched: 10.

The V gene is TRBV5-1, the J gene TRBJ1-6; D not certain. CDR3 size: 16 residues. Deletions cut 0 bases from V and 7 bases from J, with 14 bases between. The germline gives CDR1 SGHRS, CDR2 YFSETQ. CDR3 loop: CASSLAGGGLNSPLHF. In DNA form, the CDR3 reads TGCGCCAGCAGCTTGGCCGGTGGAGGATTAAATTCACCCCTCCACTTT.

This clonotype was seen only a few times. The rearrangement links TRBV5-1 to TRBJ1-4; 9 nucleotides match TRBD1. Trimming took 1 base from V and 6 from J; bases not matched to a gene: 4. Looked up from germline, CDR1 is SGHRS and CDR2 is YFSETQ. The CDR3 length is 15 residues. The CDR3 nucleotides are TGCGCCAGCAGCTTGACTGGGGACAGGGATGAAAAACTGTTTTTT. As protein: CASSLTGDRDEKLFF. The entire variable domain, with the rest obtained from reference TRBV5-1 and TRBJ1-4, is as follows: KAGVTQTPRYLIKTRGQQVTLSCSPISGHRSVSWYQQTPGQGLQFLFEYFSETQRNKGNFPGRFSGRQFSNSRSEMNVSTLELGDSALYLCASSLTGDRDEKLFFGSGTQLSVL.

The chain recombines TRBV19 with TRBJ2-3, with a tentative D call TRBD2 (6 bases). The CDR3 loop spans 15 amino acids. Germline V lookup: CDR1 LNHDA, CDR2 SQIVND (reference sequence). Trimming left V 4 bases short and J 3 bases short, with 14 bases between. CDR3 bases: TGTGCCAGTAGTACTCGACTAGGTGTTACAGATACGCAGTATTTT. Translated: CASSTRLGVTDTQYF. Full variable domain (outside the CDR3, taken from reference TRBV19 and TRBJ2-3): DGGITQSPKYLFRKEGQNVTLSCEQNLNHDAMYWYRQDPGQGLRLIYYSQIVNDFQKGDIAEGYSVSREKKESFPLTVTSAQKNPTAFYLCASSTRLGVTDTQYFGPGTRLTVL.

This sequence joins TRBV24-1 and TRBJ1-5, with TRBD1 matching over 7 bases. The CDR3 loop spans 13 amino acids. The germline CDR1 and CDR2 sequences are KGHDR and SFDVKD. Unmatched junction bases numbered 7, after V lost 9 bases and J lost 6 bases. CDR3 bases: TGTGCCACCGGGGACAGCTTCGGTCAGCCCCAGCATTTT. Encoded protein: CATGDSFGQPQHF.

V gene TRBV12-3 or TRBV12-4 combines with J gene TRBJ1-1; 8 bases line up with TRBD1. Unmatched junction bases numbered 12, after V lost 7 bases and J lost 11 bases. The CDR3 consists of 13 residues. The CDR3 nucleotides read TGTGCCAGCATACCGGGACAGGTTACCTCGGCTTTCTTT. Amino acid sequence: CASIPGQVTSAFF.

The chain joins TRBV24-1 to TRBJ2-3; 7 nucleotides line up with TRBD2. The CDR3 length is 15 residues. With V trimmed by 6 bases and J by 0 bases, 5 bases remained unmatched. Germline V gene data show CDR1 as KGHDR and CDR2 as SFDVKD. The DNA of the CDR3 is TGTGCCACCAGTCAAAATAGCGGGAGCACAGATACGCAGTATTTT. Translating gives CATSQNSGSTDTQYF.

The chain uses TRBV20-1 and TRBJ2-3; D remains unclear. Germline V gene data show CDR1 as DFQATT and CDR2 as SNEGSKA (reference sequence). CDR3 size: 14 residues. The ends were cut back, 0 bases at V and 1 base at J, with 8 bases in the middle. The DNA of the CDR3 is TGCAGTGCTAGAGAGCTTTCCCGCACAGATACGCAGTATTTT. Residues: CSARELSRTDTQYF.

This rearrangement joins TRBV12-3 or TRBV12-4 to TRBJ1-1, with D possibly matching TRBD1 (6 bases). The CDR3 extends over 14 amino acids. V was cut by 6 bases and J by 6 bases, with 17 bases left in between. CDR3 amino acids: CASRPHRVFPEAFF. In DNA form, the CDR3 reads TGTGCCAGCAGACCCCACAGGGTTTTCCCTGAAGCTTTCTTT.

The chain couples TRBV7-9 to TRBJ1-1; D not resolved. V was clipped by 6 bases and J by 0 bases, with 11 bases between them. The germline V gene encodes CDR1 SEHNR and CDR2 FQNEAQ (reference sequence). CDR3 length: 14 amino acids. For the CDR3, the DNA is TGTGCCAGCAGGCCATTCGGGGTGAACACTGAAGCTTTCTTT. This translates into CASRPFGVNTEAFF.

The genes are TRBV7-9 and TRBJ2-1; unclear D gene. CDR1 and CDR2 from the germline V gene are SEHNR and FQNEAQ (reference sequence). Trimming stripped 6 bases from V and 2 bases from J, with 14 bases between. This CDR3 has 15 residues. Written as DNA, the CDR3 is TGTGCCAGCAGTCCTAGGACCGCCCCCTACAATGAGCAGTTCTTC. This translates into CASSPRTAPYNEQFF.

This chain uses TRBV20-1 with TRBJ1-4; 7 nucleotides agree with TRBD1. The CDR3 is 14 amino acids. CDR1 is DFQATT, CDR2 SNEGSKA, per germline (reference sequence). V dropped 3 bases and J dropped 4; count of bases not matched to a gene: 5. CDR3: CSARAGGNNEKLFF. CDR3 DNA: TGCAGTGCTAGGGCAGGGGGAAATAATGAAAAACTGTTTTTT.

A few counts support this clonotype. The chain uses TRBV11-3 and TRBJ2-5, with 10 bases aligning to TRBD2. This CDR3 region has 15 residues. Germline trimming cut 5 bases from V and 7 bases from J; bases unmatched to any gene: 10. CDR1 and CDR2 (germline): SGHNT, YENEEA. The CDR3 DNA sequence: TGTGCCAGCAGCCCCGGGACTAGCGAGGGCCTGACCCAGTACTTC. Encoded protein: CASSPGTSEGLTQYF. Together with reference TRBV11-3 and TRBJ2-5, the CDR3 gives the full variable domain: EAGVVQSPRYKIIEKKQPVAFWCNPISGHNTLYWYLQNLGQGPELLIRYENEEAVDDSQLPKDRFSAERLKGVDSTLKIQPAELGDSAVYLCASSPGTSEGLTQYFGPGTRLLVL.

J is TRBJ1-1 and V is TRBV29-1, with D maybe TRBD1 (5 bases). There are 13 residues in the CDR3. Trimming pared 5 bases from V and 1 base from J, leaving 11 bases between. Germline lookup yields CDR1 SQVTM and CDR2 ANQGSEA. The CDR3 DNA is TGCAGCGTTCGGGGGACGGGGAACACTGAAGCTTTCTTT. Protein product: CSVRGTGNTEAFF.

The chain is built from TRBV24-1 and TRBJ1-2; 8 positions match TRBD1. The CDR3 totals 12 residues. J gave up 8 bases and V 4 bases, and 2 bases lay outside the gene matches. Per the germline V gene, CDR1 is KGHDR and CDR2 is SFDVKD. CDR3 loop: CATSETGDGYTF. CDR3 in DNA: TGTGCCACCAGTGAGACAGGGGACGGCTACACCTTC.